The rows below give T cell receptor beta chains drawn from one sample of a study of blood T cell repertoires in COVID-19. Sequencing was performed with immunoSEQ multiplex PCR; in TCRdb, only in-frame clones are kept and a portion is missing. The data show some 150,000 clones, under 90% seen once. Material: peripheral blood. Receptors were obtained from a man between 60 and 75 years old with acute or convalescent COVID-19. Both conserved end residues are part of each CDR3. The D gene is left open where the match is weak. Clone sizes are given selectively: once, few, many, or a class where the clone is expanded.

CDR3 length	V gene	D gene	J gene	clone size	CDR3 protein	CDR3 DNA
20	TRBV1	NA	TRBJ2-1	NA	CTSSLGRRVAGPSSYNEQFF	TGCACCAGCAGCCTCGGAAGGAGGGTAGCGGGACCTAGCTCCTACAATGAGCAGTTCTTC
15	TRBV28	TRBD2	TRBJ2-7	NA	CASSSPAGGPYEQYF	TGTGCCAGCAGTTCCCCAGCGGGAGGGCCCTACGAGCAGTACTTC
13	TRBV6-5	NA	TRBJ2-3	NA	CASSGTGTDTQYF	TGTGCCAGCAGCGGGACTGGCACAGATACGCAGTATTTT
15	TRBV14	NA	TRBJ2-2	NA	CASSQVTANTGELFF	TGTGCCAGCAGCCAAGTGACAGCGAACACCGGGGAGCTGTTTTTT
14	TRBV2	TRBD1	TRBJ2-7	NA	CASRRQGSSYEQYF	TGTGCCAGCAGAAGACAGGGGAGCTCCTACGAGCAGTACTTC
15	TRBV19	NA	TRBJ2-6	NA	CASSPSSSGANVLTF	TGTGCCAGTAGTCCCTCGAGCTCTGGGGCCAACGTCCTGACTTTC
12	TRBV2	NA	TRBJ2-5	once	CASTDDSATQYF	TGTGCCAGCACCGACGACAGCGCTACCCAGTACTTC
14	TRBV30	TRBD1	TRBJ2-7	NA	CAWSVGTGGGEQYF	TGTGCCTGGAGTGTTGGGACAGGGGGTGGCGAGCAGTACTTC
16	TRBV5-1	NA	TRBJ1-1	NA	CASSLDGRSMNTEAFF	TGCGCCAGCAGCTTGGATGGCAGGTCTATGAACACTGAAGCTTTCTTT
15	TRBV6-2/TRBV6-3	NA	TRBJ2-2	once	CASSYLSQGAGELFF	TGTGCCAGCAGTTACTTGTCCCAAGGGGCCGGGGAGCTGTTTTTT
14	TRBV2	NA	TRBJ2-7	NA	CASRLISGGYEQYF	TGTGCCAGCAGACTTATTAGCGGAGGGTACGAGCAGTACTTC
13	TRBV12-3/TRBV12-4	NA	TRBJ1-5	NA	CASSFSKRGPQHF	TGTGCCAGCAGTTTCTCGAAACGGGGGCCCCAGCATTTT
15	TRBV3-1/TRBV3-2	TRBD1	TRBJ2-1	few	CASGGKGTANNEQFF	TGTGCCAGCGGTGGAAAGGGGACAGCAAACAATGAGCAGTTCTTC
15	TRBV25-1	NA	TRBJ1-2	NA	CASSEWRGHNYGYTF	TGTGCCAGCAGTGAATGGCGAGGACATAACTATGGCTACACCTTC
12	TRBV5-6	TRBD1	TRBJ1-2	NA	CASRKGAGGYTF	TGTGCCAGCAGGAAGGGGGCAGGTGGCTACACCTTC
17	TRBV15	NA	TRBJ2-2	once	CATSSRLNRENTGELFF	TGTGCCACCAGCAGTCGATTAAACAGGGAGAACACCGGGGAGCTGTTTTTT
15	TRBV19	NA	TRBJ1-2	NA	CASSPRGGQVWGYTF	TGTGCCAGTAGCCCCCGGGGAGGGCAGGTCTGGGGCTACACCTTC
16	TRBV28	TRBD1	TRBJ1-2	NA	CASMSGTGYRGRGYTF	TGTGCCAGCATGTCCGGGACAGGATACCGCGGGCGTGGCTACACCTTC
17	TRBV4-3	TRBD2	TRBJ2-1	once	CASSQEASGTIYNEQFF	TGCGCCAGCAGCCAAGAAGCGTCCGGGACTATCTACAATGAGCAGTTCTTC
18	TRBV9	TRBD2	TRBJ2-2	NA	CASSVDPRGSGKPGELFF	TGTGCCAGCAGCGTAGATCCCCGGGGGAGCGGGAAACCCGGGGAGCTGTTTTTT
15	TRBV6-2/TRBV6-3	TRBD1	TRBJ1-5	NA	CASSGPGGWNQPQHF	TGTGCCAGCAGTGGGCCAGGGGGCTGGAATCAGCCCCAGCATTTT
19	TRBV7-2	NA	TRBJ2-1	NA	CASSASYVGAGAPRAEQFF	TGTGCCAGCAGCGCCTCCTATGTGGGGGCAGGCGCCCCTCGGGCTGAGCAGTTCTTC
16	TRBV7-7	NA	TRBJ2-1	once	CASSLALGGTNNEQFF	TGTGCTAGCAGCTTAGCGCTCGGCGGGACCAACAATGAGCAGTTCTTC
11	TRBV7-9	NA	TRBJ2-1	NA	CASSANNEQFF	TGTGCCAGCAGCGCGAACAATGAGCAGTTCTTC
11	TRBV20-1	TRBD1	TRBJ1-1	NA	CSAAPTGVAFF	TGCAGTGCCGCTCCGACAGGGGTGGCTTTCTTT
15	TRBV6-4	NA	TRBJ1-2	NA	CASSEGRGLEYGYTF	TGTGCCAGCAGTGAAGGGCGGGGGCTTGAATATGGCTACACCTTC
14	TRBV27	TRBD1	TRBJ1-1	NA	CASSPDRVLTEAFF	TGTGCCAGCAGTCCCGACAGGGTCCTCACTGAAGCTTTCTTT
14	TRBV28	TRBD2	TRBJ2-7	NA	CASSPSGGSYEQYF	TGTGCCAGCAGTCCTAGCGGGGGTTCCTACGAGCAGTACTTC
14	TRBV29-1	NA	TRBJ2-1	few	CSVGQQTQGNEQFF	TGCAGCGTAGGACAGCAGACGCAGGGGAATGAGCAGTTCTTC
15	TRBV2	NA	TRBJ2-7	NA	CASSENRLVGDEQYF	TGTGCCAGCAGTGAAAATCGACTAGTTGGCGACGAGCAGTACTTC
13	TRBV7-2	NA	TRBJ2-5	NA	CASSFQGQETQYF	TGTGCCAGCAGCTTTCAGGGGCAAGAGACCCAGTACTTC
15	TRBV19	NA	TRBJ1-2	NA	CASSIDIHRRGGYTF	TGTGCCAGTAGTATAGATATACACAGGAGAGGTGGCTACACCTTC
15	TRBV28	NA	TRBJ2-1	NA	CASTLSAAGQNEQFF	TGTGCCAGCACCTTATCTGCGGCGGGACAGAATGAGCAGTTCTTC
16	TRBV2	TRBD1	TRBJ1-1	few	CASRRVGQGAGTEAFF	TGTGCCAGCAGACGAGTGGGACAGGGGGCAGGGACTGAAGCTTTCTTT
14	TRBV28	NA	TRBJ1-2	NA	CASRLGGLFYGYTF	TGTGCCAGCAGACTTGGGGGCCTCTTCTATGGCTACACCTTC
13	TRBV6-5	NA	TRBJ2-7	NA	CASSTSGSYEQYF	TGTGCCAGCAGTACAAGCGGGTCCTACGAGCAGTACTTC
15	TRBV7-8	TRBD1	TRBJ1-6	NA	CASSFGTGGNSPLHF	TGTGCCAGCAGCTTCGGGACAGGGGGAAATTCACCCCTCCACTTT
18	TRBV7-9	NA	TRBJ2-6	NA	CASSTYLQGRSGANVLTF	TGTGCCAGCAGCACCTACCTACAGGGCCGCTCTGGGGCCAACGTCCTGACTTTC
16	TRBV5-1	TRBD2	TRBJ2-7	NA	CASSPWTSGDSYEQYF	TGCGCCAGCAGCCCATGGACTAGCGGAGACTCCTACGAGCAGTACTTC
13	TRBV19	TRBD2	TRBJ2-7	NA	CASSIMGGNEQYF	TGTGCCAGTAGTATAATGGGAGGGAACGAGCAGTACTTC
15	TRBV28	TRBD2	TRBJ2-1	NA	CASSLPLGLANEQFF	TGTGCCAGCAGTTTGCCCTTGGGACTAGCAAATGAGCAGTTCTTC
15	TRBV3-1/TRBV3-2	TRBD2	TRBJ2-7	once	CASSQQPSGYYEQYF	TGTGCCAGCAGCCAACAGCCTAGCGGATACTACGAGCAGTACTTC
12	TRBV28	NA	TRBJ1-1	NA	CASSPRATEAFF	TGTGCCAGCAGTCCTCGCGCTACTGAAGCTTTCTTT
14	TRBV14	NA	TRBJ1-2	NA	CASSPGQGSWGYTF	TGTGCCAGCAGCCCGGGCCAGGGCAGTTGGGGCTACACCTTC
15	TRBV7-2	TRBD2	TRBJ2-7	NA	CASSSRGRLAGEQYF	TGTGCCAGCAGCTCCCGCGGGAGACTAGCGGGGGAGCAGTACTTC